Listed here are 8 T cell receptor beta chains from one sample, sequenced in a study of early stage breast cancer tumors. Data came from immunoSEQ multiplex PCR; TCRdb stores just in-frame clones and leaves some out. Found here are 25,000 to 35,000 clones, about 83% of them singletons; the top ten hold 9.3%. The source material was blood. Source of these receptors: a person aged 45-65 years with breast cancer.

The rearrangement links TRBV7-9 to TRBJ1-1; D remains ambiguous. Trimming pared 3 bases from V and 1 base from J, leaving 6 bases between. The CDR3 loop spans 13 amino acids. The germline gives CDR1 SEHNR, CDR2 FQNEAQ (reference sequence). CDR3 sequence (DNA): TGTGCCAGCAGCTTTAAGGGGAACACTGAAGCTTTCTTT. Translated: CASSFKGNTEAFF.

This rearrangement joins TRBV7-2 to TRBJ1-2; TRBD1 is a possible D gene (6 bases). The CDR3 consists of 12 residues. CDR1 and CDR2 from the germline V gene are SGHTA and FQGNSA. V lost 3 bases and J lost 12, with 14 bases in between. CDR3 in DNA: TGTGCCAGCAGCTTGAACAGGGAGGCCCACACCTTC. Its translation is CASSLNREAHTF.

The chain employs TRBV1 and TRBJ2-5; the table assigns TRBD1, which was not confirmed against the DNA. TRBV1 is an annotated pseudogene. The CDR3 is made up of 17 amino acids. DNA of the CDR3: TGCACCAGCAGCCAGAGTCCATCAGGGCTTAGGGGAGAGACCCAGTACTTC. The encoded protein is CTSSQSPSGLRGETQYF.

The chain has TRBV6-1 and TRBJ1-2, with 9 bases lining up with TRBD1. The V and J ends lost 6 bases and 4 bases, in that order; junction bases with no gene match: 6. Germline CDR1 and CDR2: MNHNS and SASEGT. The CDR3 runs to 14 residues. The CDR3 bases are TGTGCCAGCAGAAACAGGGGGCTCGGCTATGGCTACACCTTC. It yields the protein CASRNRGLGYGYTF.

CDR3 DNA sequence: TGTGCCAGCAGCTTAGCTTTGACAAATGGCTACACCTTC. It codes for CASSLALTNGYTF. The chain carries TRBV7-9 and TRBJ1-2; D not certain. The CDR3 is 13 amino acids. Trimming stripped 0 bases from V and 6 bases from J, with 8 bases between. The V gene's germline CDR1 is SEHNR and CDR2 FQNEAQ (reference sequence). Using reference TRBV7-9 and TRBJ1-2 for the parts outside the CDR3, the full variable domain is DTGVSQNPRHKITKRGQNVTFRCDPISEHNRLYWYRQTLGQGPEFLTYFQNEAQLEKSRLLSDRFSAERPKGSFSTLEIQRTEQGDSAMYLCASSLALTNGYTFGSGTRLTVV.

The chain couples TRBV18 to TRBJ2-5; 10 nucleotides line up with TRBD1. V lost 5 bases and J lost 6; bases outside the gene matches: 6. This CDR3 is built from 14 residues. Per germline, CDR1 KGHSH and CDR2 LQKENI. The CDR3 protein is CASSTGTGVKTQYF. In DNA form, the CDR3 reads TGTGCCAGCTCAACCGGGACAGGGGTTAAGACCCAGTACTTC.

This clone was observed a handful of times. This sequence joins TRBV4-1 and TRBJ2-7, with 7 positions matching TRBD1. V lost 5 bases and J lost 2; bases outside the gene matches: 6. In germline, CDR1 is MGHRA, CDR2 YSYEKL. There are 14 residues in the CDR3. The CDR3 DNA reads TGCGCCAGCAGCTCAGACAGGGAGCCCTACGAGCAGTACTTC. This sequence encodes CASSSDREPYEQYF.

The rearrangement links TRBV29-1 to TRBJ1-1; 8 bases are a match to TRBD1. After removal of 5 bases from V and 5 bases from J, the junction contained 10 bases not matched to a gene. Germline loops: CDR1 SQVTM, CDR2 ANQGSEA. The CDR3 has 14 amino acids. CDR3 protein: CSVKTHRGWTEAFF. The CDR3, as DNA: TGCAGCGTTAAGACCCACAGGGGGTGGACTGAAGCTTTCTTT.